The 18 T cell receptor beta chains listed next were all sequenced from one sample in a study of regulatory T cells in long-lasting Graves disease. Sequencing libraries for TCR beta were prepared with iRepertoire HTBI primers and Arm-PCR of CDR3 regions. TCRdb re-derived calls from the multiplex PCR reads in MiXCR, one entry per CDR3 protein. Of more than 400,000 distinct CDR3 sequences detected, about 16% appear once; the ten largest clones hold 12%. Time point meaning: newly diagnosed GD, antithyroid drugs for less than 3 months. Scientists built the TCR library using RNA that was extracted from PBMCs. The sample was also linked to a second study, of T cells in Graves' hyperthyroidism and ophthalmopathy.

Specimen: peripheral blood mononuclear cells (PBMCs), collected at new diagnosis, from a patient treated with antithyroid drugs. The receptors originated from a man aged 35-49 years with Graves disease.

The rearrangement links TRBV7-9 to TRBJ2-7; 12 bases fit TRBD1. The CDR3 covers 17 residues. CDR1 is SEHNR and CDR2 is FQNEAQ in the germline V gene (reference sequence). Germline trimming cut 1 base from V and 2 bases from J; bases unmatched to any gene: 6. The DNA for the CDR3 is TGTGCCAGCAGCTTAGACCCGGGACAGGGGGCTACCTACGAGCAGTACTTC. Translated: CASSLDPGQGATYEQYF.

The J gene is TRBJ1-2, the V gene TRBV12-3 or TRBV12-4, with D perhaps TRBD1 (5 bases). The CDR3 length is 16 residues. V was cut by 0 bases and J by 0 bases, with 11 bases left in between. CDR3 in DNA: TGTGCCAGCAGTTTAGCCGGTCGGGGGACTAACTATGGCTACACCTTC. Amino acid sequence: CASSLAGRGTNYGYTF.

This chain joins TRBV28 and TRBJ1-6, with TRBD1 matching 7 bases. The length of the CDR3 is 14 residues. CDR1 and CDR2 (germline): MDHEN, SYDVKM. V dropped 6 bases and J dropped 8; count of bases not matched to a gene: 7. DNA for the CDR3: TGTGCCAGCAGGAGACAGGGAGAAGATTCACCCCTCCACTTT. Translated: CASRRQGEDSPLHF.

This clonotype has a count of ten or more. This CDR3 is CAWRDRGNTEAFF. The CDR3 nucleotides are TGTGCCTGGAGGGACAGGGGAAACACTGAAGCTTTCTTT. The chain uses TRBV30 and TRBJ1-1; the match to TRBD1 covers 9 bases. Unmatched junction bases numbered 1, after V lost 3 bases and J lost 2 bases. From germline, CDR1 is GTSNPN and CDR2 SVGIG (reference sequence). This CDR3 is built from 13 residues.

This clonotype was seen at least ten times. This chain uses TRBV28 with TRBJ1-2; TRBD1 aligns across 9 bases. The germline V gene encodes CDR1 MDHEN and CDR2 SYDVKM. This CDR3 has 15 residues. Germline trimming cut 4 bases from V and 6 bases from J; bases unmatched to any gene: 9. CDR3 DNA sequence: TGTGCCAGCAGTTCCTTCGGACAGGGGATTGATGGCTACACCTTC. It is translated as CASSSFGQGIDGYTF.

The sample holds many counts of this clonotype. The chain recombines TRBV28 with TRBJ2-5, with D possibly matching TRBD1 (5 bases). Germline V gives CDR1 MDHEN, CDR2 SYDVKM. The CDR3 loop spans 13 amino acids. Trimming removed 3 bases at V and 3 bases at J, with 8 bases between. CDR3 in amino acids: CASSLFREETQYF. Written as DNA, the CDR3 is TGTGCCAGCAGTTTGTTCAGGGAAGAGACCCAGTACTTC.

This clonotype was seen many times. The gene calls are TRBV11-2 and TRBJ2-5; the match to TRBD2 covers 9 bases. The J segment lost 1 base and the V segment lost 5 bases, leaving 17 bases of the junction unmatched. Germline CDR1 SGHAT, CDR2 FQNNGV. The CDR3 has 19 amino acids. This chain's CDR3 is CASSALGKREELFQETQYF. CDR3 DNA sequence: TGTGCCAGCAGCGCCCTCGGGAAGCGGGAGGAACTATTCCAAGAGACCCAGTACTTC.

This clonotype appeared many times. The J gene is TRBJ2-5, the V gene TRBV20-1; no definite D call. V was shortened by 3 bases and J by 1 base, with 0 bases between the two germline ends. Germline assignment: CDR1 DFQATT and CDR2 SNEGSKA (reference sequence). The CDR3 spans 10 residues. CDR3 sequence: CSASQETQYF. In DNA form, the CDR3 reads TGCAGTGCTAGCCAAGAGACCCAGTACTTC.

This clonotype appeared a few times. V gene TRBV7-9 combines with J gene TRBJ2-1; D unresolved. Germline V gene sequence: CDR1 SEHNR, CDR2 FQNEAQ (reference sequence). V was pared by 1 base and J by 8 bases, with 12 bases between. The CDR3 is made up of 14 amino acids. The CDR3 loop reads CASSLVTLWDEQFF. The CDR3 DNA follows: TGTGCCAGCAGCTTAGTTACCCTCTGGGATGAGCAGTTCTTC.

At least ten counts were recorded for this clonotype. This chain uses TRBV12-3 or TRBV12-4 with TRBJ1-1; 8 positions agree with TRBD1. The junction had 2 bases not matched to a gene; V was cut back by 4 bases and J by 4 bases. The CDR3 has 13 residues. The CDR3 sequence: CASSYTGGTEAFF. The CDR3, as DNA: TGTGCCAGCAGTTATACAGGGGGCACTGAAGCTTTCTTT.

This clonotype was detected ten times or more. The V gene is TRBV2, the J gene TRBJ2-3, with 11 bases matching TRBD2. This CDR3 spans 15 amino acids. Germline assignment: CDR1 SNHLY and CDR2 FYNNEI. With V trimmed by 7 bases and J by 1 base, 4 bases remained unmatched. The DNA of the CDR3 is TGTGCCAGCAAAGGACTAGCGGGCGGCACAGATACGCAGTATTTT. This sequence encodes CASKGLAGGTDTQYF.

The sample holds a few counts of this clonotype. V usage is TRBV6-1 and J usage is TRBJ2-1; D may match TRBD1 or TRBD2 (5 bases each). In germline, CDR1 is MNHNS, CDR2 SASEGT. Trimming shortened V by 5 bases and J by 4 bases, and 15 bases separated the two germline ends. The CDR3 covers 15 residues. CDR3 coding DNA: TGTGCCAGCAGTCCCGAGGGGTTCGGGTACAATGAGCAGTTCTTC. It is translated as CASSPEGFGYNEQFF.

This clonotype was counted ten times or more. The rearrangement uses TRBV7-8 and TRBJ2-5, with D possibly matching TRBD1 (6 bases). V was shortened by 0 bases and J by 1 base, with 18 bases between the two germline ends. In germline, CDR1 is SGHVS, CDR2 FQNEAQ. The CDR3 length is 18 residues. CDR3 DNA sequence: TGTGCCAGCAGCTTAGCCCTATCTACACAGGGTGTCCAAGAGACCCAGTACTTC. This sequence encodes CASSLALSTQGVQETQYF.

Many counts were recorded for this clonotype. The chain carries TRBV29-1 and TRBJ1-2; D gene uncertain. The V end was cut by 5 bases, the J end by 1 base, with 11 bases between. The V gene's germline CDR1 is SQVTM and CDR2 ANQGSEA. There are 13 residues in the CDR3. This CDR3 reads CSVRSTVNYGYTF. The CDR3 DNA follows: TGCAGCGTTCGGTCCACCGTTAACTATGGCTACACCTTC.

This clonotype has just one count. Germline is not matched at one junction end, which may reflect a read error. The CDR3 spells CARSVNSGTAAYEQYF. CDR3 bases: TGTGCCCGGAGTGTAAATTCGGGGACAGCTGCCTACGAGCAGTACTTC. The rearrangement joins TRBV30 to TRBJ2-7, with 7 bases that match TRBD1. This CDR3 is built from 16 residues. Germline CDR1 is GTSNPN and CDR2 is SVGIG (reference sequence).

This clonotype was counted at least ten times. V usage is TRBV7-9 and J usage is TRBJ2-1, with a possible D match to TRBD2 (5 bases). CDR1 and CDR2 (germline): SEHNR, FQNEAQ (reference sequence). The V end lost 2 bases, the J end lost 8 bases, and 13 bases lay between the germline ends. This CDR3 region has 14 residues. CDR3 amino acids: CASSLKLVGHEQFF. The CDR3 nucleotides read TGTGCCAGCAGCTTAAAACTAGTAGGGCATGAGCAGTTCTTC.

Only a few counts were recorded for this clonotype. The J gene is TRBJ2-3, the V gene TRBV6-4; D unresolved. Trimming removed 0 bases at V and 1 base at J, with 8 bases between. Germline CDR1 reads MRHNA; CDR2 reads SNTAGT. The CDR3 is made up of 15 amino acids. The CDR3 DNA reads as TGTGCCAGCAGTGACTCCGTCGGTGGCACAGATACGCAGTATTTT. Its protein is CASSDSVGGTDTQYF.

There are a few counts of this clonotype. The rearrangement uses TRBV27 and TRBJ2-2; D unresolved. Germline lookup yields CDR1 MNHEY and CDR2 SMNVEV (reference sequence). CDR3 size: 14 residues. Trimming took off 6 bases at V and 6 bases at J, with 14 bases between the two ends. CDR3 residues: CASSPGQQSGELFF. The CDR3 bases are TGTGCCAGCAGCCCGGGTCAGCAGTCCGGGGAGCTGTTTTTT.